The clone carrying this T cell receptor (beta chain) is deemed medium-sized. Its matching antigen is unknown. The assay that was used to sequence DNA from cultured CD4+ T cells was the Oncomine TCR Beta short-read assay. Once CD4+ T cells had been cultured, genomic DNA was extracted from them. TCRdb used MiXCR to reprocess the PCR reads, holding one entry per CDR3 protein. The sample holds over 20,000 distinct CDR3 sequences, 35% seen once. The data belong to a study of vaccination and CD4 T cells after COVID-19. Time point denoted: late sampling 161 to 241 days after vaccination in a few convalescent patients. As for treatment: approximately nine-day PBMC culture with coronavirus spike peptide pools or control peptides (ViraFEST assay). The CDR3 has 11 residues. V was shortened by 7 bases and J by 5 bases, with 11 bases between the two germline ends. Germline-derived CDR1 and CDR2 are DFQATT and SNEGSKA (reference sequence).

The source material was CD4+ T cells from blood, cultured in vitro, sampled about 7 months after SARS-CoV-2 vaccination. The chain is built from TRBV20-1 and TRBJ2-5; no firm D call. This clonotype was sampled from a human donor who had recovered from COVID-19. The CDR3 DNA reads TGCAGTGTTGTAGGGTTGGAGACCCAGTACTTC. It is translated as CSVVGLETQYF.